What follows is one TCR beta chain and its context. The CDR3 is made up of 16 amino acids. CDR1 and CDR2 (germline): SGHRS, YFSETQ. The V segment lost 4 bases and the J segment 3 bases; nucleotides outside the gene matches: 9. In the study's own analysis: Amplification with reference gene primers provided the estimates of nucleated cell counts. TCRdb's table, derived via immunoSEQ multiplex PCR, lists solely in-frame clones and lacks some. D and trimming come from the DNA, and the V and J calls and clone size come from that table. The profile shows about 190,000 clones, around 80% of them singletons. The data originate from a study of blood T cell repertoires in COVID-19.

V and J are TRBV5-1 and TRBJ1-4, with TRBD1 matching over 7 bases. The TCR comes from a woman aged 80 or over with active or convalescent COVID-19. The sample was peripheral blood. CDR3 bases: TGCGCCAGCAGCCCGGGACAGCTTTATCCTAATGAAAAACTGTTTTTT. This gives the protein CASSPGQLYPNEKLFF.